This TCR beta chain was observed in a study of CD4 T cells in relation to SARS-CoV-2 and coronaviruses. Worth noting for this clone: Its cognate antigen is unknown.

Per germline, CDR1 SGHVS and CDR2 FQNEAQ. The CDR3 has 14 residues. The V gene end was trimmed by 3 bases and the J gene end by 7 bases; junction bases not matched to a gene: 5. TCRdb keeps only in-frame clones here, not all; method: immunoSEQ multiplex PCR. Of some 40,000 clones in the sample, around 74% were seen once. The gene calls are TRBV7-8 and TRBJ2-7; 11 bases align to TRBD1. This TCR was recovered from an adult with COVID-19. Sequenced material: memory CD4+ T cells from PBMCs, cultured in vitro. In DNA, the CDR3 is TGTGCCAGCAGCTTGGGACAGGGGGGGGCGGAGCAGTACTTC. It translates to CASSLGQGGAEQYF.